This T cell receptor beta chain came from a study of CD8 T cells in ankylosing spondylitis. To note about this clonotype: The antigen is not known.

Quantitative 5'-RACE with molecular barcodes produced the TCR beta libraries. TCRdb redid the calling of the 5' RACE reads with MiXCR, one entry per CDR3 protein. The table lists more than 150,000 distinct CDR3 sequences, over 10% of them singletons, with roughly 11% in the top ten. CDR3 size: 18 residues. Germline CDR1 LGHNA, CDR2 YSLEER. V gave up 3 bases and J gave up 0 bases, with 18 bases separating them. Regarding the study as a whole: A motif in TCR beta, a set of eight or nine highly homologous variants, appeared characteristic of ankylosing spondylitis blood.

This sequence originates from a female donor with ankylosing spondylitis or in good health (not recorded which). The genes are TRBV4-3 and TRBJ1-3; weak D call: TRBD1 (5 bases). The sample comprised blood, either unsorted or a sorted T cell fraction (not recorded which). The CDR3 loop is CASSHDPLGGNSGNTIYF. CDR3 coding DNA: TGCGCCAGCAGCCATGATCCCCTCGGGGGTAACTCTGGAAACACCATATATTTT.